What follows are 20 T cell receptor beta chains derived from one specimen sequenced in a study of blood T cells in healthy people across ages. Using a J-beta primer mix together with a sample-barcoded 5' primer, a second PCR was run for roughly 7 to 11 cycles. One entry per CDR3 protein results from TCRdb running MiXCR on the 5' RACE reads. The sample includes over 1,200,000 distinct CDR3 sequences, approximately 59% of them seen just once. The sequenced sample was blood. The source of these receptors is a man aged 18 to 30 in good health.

The CDR3 sequence: CSVDTGGGGYTF. As DNA, the CDR3 is TGCAGCGTTGATACAGGGGGTGGTGGCTACACCTTC. The J gene is TRBJ1-2, the V gene TRBV29-1; 8 positions agree with TRBD1. V was pared by 3 bases and J by 7 bases, with 4 bases of the junction left unmatched. The CDR3 totals 12 residues. Germline V CDR1 and CDR2: SQVTM, ANQGSEA.

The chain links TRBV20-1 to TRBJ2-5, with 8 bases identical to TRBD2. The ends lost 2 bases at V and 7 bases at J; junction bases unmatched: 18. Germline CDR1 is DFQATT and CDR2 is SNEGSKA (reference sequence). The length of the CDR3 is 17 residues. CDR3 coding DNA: TGCAGTGCTAGACCGAAACCGGGACTAGTTGTGGGAGGGACCCAGTACTTC. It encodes CSARPKPGLVVGGTQYF.

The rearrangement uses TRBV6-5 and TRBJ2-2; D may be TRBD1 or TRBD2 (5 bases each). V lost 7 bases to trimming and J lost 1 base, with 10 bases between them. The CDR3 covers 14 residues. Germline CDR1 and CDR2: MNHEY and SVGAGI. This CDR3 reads CASTGTGNTGELFF. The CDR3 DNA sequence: TGTGCCAGCACCGGGACGGGGAACACCGGGGAGCTGTTTTTT.

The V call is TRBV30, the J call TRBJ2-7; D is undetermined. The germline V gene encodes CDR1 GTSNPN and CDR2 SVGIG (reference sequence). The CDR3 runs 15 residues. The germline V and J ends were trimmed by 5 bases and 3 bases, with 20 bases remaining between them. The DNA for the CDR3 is TGTGCCTGGGGTACGGAAGGTTGGTTTATCTACGAGCAGTACTTC. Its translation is CAWGTEGWFIYEQYF.

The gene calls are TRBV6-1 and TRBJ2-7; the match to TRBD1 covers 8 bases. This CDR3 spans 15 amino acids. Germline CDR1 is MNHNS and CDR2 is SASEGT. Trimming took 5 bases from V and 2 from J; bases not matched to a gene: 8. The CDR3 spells CASSYQGQVPYEQYF. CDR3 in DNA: TGTGCCAGCAGTTATCAGGGACAGGTCCCCTACGAGCAGTACTTC.

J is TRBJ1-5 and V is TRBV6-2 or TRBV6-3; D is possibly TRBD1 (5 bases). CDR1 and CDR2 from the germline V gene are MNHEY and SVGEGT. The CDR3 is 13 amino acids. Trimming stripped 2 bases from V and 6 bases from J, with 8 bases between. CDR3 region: CASSYEGSQPQHF. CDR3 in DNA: TGTGCCAGCAGTTACGAGGGGAGTCAGCCCCAGCATTTT.

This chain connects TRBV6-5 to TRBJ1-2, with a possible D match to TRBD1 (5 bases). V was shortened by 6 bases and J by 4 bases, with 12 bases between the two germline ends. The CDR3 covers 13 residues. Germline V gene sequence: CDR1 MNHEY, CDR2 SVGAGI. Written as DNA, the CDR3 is TGTGCCAGCAGCCGTACAGGTTCCTATGGCTACACCTTC. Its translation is CASSRTGSYGYTF.

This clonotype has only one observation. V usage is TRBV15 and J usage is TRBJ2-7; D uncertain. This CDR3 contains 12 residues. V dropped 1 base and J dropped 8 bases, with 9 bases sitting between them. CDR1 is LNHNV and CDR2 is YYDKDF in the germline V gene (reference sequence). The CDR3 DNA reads TGTGCCACCAGCAGAGGAAATCGGCAGCAGTACTTC. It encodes CATSRGNRQQYF.

CDR3 amino acids: CASSYGGSGSYNEQFF. The CDR3 DNA is TGTGCCAGCAGTTACGGGGGAAGCGGGAGCTACAATGAGCAGTTCTTC. The genes are TRBV6-6 and TRBJ2-1, with 8 bases lining up with TRBD2. The CDR3 has 16 residues. V was pared by 2 bases and J by 3 bases, with 6 bases of the junction left unmatched. Germline-derived CDR1 and CDR2 are MNHNY and SVGAGI (reference sequence).

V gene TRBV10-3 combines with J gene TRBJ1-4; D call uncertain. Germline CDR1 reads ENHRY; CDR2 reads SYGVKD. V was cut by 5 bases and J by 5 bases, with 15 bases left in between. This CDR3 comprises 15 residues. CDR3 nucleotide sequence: TGTGCCATCAGTAAGACGGACGGAGAAAATGAAAAACTGTTTTTT. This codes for CAISKTDGENEKLFF.

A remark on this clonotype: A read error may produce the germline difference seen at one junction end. Written as DNA, the CDR3 is TGTGCCAGCGGCTTACGGGGAAAACAATCCCACGAGCAGTACTTC. Translation: CASGLRGKQSHEQYF. V and J are TRBV13 and TRBJ2-7; D is perhaps TRBD2 (5 bases). Germline V gene lookup returns CDR1 PRHDT and CDR2 FYEKMQ (reference sequence). The CDR3 spans 15 residues.

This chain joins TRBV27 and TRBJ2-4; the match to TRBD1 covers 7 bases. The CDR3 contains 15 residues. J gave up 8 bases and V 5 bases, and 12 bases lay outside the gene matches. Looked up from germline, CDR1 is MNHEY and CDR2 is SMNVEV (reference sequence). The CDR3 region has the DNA TGTGCCAGCAGTCCCCGGACAGGAGGTCAGGACATTCAGTACTTC. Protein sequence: CASSPRTGGQDIQYF.

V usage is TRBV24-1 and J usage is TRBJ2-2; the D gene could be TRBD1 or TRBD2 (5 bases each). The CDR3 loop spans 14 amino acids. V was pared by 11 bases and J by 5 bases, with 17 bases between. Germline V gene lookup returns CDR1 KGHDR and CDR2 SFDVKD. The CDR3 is CASGAGGRTGELFF. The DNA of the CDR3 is TGTGCCAGTGGGGCAGGAGGACGGACCGGGGAGCTGTTTTTT.

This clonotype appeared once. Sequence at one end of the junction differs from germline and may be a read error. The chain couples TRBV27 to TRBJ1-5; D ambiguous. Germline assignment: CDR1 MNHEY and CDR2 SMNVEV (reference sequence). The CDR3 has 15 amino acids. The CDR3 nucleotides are TGTGCCACCAGTTTAGCCAGAAATAGCAATCAGCCCCAGCATTTT. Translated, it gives CATSLARNSNQPQHF.

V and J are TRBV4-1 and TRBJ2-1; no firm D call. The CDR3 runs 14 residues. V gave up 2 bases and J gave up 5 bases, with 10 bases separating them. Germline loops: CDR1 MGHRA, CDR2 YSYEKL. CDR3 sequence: CASSQPVNNNEQFF. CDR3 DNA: TGCGCCAGCAGCCAACCAGTCAACAACAATGAGCAGTTCTTC.

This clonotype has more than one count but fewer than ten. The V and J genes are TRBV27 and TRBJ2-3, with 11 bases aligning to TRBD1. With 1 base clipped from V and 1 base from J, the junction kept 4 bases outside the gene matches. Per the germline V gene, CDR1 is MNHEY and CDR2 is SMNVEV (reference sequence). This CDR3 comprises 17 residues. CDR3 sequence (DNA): TGTGCCAGCAGTTTATTCCCGGACAGGGGGCGCACAGATACGCAGTATTTT. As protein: CASSLFPDRGRTDTQYF.

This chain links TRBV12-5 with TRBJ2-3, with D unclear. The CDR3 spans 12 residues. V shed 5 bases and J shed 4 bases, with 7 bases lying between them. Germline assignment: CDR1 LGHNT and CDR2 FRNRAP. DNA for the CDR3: TGTGCTAGTGGTCCGGAATCAGATACGCAGTATTTT. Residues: CASGPESDTQYF.

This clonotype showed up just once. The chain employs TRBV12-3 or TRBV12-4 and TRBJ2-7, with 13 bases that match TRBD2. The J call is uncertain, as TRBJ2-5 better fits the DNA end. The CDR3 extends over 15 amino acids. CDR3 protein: CASSLGLAGGKTQYF. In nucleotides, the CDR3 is TGTGCCAGCAGTTTAGGACTAGCGGGGGGAAAGACCCAGTACTTC.

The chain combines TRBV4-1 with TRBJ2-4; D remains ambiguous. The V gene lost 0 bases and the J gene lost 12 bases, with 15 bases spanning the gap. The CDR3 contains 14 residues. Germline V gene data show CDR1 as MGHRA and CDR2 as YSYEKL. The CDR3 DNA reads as TGCGCCAGCAGCCAAGATTTGAGTAGGCCGGATCAGTACTTC. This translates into CASSQDLSRPDQYF.

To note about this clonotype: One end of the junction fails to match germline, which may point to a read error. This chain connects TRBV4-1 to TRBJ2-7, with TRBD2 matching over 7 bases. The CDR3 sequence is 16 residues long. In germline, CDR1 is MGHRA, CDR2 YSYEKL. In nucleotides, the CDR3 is TGCGCCAGCAGCCAAGATCTGGGGGGGGTAGTCTACGAGCGGTACTTC. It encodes CASSQDLGGVVYERYF.